This TCR beta chain was recovered during a study of blood T cell repertoires in COVID-19. Overall study context: The analysed material was cDNA or gDNA that came from T cells, B-cell-depleted T cells, or PBMCs.

Assay: immunoSEQ multiplex PCR; the TCRdb copy retains only in-frame clones and omits some. In the table there are 200,000 to 300,000 clones, over 80% of which are singletons. This CDR3 contains 12 residues. Germline CDR1 reads SGHTA; CDR2 reads FQGNSA. The V and J ends lost 5 bases and 6 bases respectively, with 10 bases between them. The chain recombines TRBV7-2 with TRBJ1-1; D unclear. The sequence derives from a middle-aged woman with acute or convalescent COVID-19. Sequences were obtained from peripheral blood. CDR3 nucleotides: TGTGCCAGCAGCCCCGACTACGCTGAAGCTTTCTTT. Its protein product is CASSPDYAEAFF.